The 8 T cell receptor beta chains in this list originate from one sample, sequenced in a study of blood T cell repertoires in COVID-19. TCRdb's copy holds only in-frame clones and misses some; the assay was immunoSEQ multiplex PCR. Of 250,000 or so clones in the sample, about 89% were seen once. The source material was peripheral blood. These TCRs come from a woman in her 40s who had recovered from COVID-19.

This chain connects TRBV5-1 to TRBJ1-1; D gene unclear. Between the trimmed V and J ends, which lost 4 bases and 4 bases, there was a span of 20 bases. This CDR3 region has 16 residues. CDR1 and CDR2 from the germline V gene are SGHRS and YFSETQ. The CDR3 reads CASSPDLVALGTEAFF. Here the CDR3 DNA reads TGCGCCAGCAGCCCGGATTTGGTGGCTCTAGGCACTGAAGCTTTCTTT.

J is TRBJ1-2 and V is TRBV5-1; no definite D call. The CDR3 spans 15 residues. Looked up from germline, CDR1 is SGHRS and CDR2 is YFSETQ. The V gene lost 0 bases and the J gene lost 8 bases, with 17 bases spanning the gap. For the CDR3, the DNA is TGCGCCAGCAGCTTGGCCCCCGGTGAGGAGCACGGCTACACCTTC. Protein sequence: CASSLAPGEEHGYTF.

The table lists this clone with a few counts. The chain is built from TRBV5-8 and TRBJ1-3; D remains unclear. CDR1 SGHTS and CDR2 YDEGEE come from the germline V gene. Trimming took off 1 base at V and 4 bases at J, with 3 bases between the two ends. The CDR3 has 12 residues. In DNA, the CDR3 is TGTGCCAGCAGCTTGCGGGGAAACACCATATATTTT. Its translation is CASSLRGNTIYF.

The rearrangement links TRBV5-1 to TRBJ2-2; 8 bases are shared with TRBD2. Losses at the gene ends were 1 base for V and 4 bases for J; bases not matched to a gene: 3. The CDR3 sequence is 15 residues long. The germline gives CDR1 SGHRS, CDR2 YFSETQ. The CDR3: CASSLSGRATGELFF. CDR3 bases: TGCGCCAGCAGCTTGTCCGGGAGGGCCACCGGGGAGCTGTTTTTT.

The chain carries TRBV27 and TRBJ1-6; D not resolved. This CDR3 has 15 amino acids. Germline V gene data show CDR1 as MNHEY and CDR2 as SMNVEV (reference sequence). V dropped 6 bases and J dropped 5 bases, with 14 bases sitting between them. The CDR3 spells CASSPWSGDNSPLHF. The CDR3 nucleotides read TGTGCCAGCAGCCCCTGGTCCGGGGATAATTCACCCCTCCACTTT.

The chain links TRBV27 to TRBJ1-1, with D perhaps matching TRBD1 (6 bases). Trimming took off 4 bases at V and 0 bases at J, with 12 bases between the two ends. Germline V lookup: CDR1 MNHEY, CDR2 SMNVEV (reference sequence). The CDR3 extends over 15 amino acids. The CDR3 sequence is CASSSDTGMNTEAFF. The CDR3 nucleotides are TGTGCCAGCAGTTCCGACACAGGGATGAACACTGAAGCTTTCTTT.

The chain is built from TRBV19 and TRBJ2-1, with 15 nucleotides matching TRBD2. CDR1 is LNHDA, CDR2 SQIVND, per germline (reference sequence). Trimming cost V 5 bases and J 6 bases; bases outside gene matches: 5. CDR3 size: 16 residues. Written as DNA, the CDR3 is TGTGCCAGTAGTTCACCGGGACTAGCGGGAGGCAATGAGCAGTTCTTC. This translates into CASSSPGLAGGNEQFF.

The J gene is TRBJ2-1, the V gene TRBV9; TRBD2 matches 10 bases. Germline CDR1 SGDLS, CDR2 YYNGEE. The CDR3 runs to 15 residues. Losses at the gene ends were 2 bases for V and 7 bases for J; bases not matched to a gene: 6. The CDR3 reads CASSVEREGPNEQFF. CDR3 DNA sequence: TGTGCCAGCAGCGTGGAGCGGGAGGGCCCGAATGAGCAGTTCTTC.